One and the same sample provided the 11 T cell receptor beta chains below, sequenced in a study of T cells in tumors and immune-related adverse events. Libraries were prepared by immunoSEQ multiplex PCR; TCRdb keeps only in-frame clonotypes and omits some of them. The sample shows several thousand clones, 94% of them seen only once. The sequencing used lymph node tissue, collected from a patient treated with anti-PD-1 therapy. These receptors came from a female donor with metastatic renal cell carcinoma.

The rearrangement joins TRBV29-1 to TRBJ1-1, with 9 bases fitting TRBD1. CDR1 is SQVTM, CDR2 ANQGSEA, per germline. V lost 7 bases and J lost 12; bases outside the gene matches: 9. The CDR3 runs 11 residues. CDR3 in amino acids: CSATDRGNTFF. As DNA, the CDR3 is TGCAGCGCTACGGACAGGGGAAATACTTTCTTT.

V gene TRBV7-2 combines with J gene TRBJ2-4, with D possibly TRBD1 on 6 matching bases. CDR3 length: 15 amino acids. Germline CDR1 is SGHTA and CDR2 is FQGNSA. Trimming stripped 1 base from V and 9 bases from J, with 16 bases between. This chain's CDR3 is CASSLGGGSNPIQYF. The CDR3, as DNA: TGTGCCAGCAGCTTAGGAGGGGGTAGTAATCCCATTCAGTACTTC.

The J gene is TRBJ2-5, the V gene TRBV11-2; either TRBD1 or TRBD2 may fit D (5 bases each). This CDR3 is built from 16 residues. Germline V gives CDR1 SGHAT, CDR2 FQNNGV. V was clipped by 2 bases and J by 0 bases, with 13 bases between them. The CDR3 DNA follows: TGTGCCAGCAGCTTATTTTCGGGACGGTACCAAGAGACCCAGTACTTC. Translation gives CASSLFSGRYQETQYF.

In this sample, this clone turned up once. V and J are TRBV7-2 and TRBJ1-2; no reliable D call. The CDR3 runs to 12 residues. Between the trimmed V and J ends, which lost 4 bases and 6 bases, there was a span of 9 bases. CDR1 is SGHTA, CDR2 FQGNSA, per germline. The chain's CDR3 is CASSYNSNGYTF. The CDR3 nucleotides read TGTGCCAGCAGCTATAACAGTAATGGCTACACCTTC.

The genes are TRBV29-1 and TRBJ2-7; TRBD1 matches 9 bases. V shed 7 bases, J shed 3 bases, and the junction held 4 bases outside the gene matches. The germline V gene encodes CDR1 SQVTM and CDR2 ANQGSEA. CDR3 length: 12 amino acids. The CDR3 region has the DNA TGCAGCGCAAGGGGACAGGGCTACGAGCAGTACTTC. It specifies CSARGQGYEQYF.

The chain is built from TRBV29-1 and TRBJ2-7; D is unclear. The CDR3 contains 12 residues. Trimming removed 4 bases at V and 4 bases at J, with 11 bases between. Germline CDR1 SQVTM, CDR2 ANQGSEA. CDR3 in DNA: TGCAGCGTTGGAAGGTCTCATTACGAGCAGTACTTC. Translating gives CSVGRSHYEQYF.

The J gene is TRBJ2-5, the V gene TRBV5-1; TRBD2 agrees at 13 bases. The germline CDR1 and CDR2 sequences are SGHRS and YFSETQ. Trimming took 1 base from V and 5 from J; bases not matched to a gene: 8. CDR3 length: 17 amino acids. The CDR3 coding sequence is TGCGCCAGCAGCTTGCTCCAACTAGCGGGAGGGTTGGAGACCCAGTACTTC. Translating it yields CASSLLQLAGGLETQYF.

The chain recombines TRBV18 with TRBJ2-3, with a tentative D call TRBD2 (6 bases). V was pared by 4 bases and J by 4 bases, with 15 bases between. The germline gives CDR1 KGHSH, CDR2 LQKENI. The CDR3 has 15 residues. The DNA of the CDR3 is TGTGCCAGCTCACTCGTGACGGGGGACTCAGATACGCAGTATTTT. As protein: CASSLVTGDSDTQYF.

The CDR3 spells CASSPLAPSSSGVGEQYF. As DNA, the CDR3 is TGTGCCAGCTCACCACTGGCCCCCTCTTCATCAGGGGTTGGGGAGCAGTACTTC. V is TRBV18 and J is TRBJ2-7; D may be TRBD1 (6 bases). The germline V and J ends were trimmed by 1 base and 7 bases, with 26 bases remaining between them. The V gene's germline CDR1 is KGHSH and CDR2 LQKENI. The CDR3 has 18 amino acids.

This chain connects TRBV28 to TRBJ1-3, with D uncertain. Per germline, CDR1 MDHEN and CDR2 SYDVKM. The CDR3 sequence is 15 residues long. V was pared by 6 bases and J by 2 bases, with 14 bases between. In DNA, the CDR3 is TGTGCCAGCAGGAGTCCTGCTGGGGCTGGAAACACCATATATTTT. Its translation: CASRSPAGAGNTIYF.

The chain employs TRBV9 and TRBJ2-1; D is undetermined. V dropped 3 bases and J dropped 7 bases, with 14 bases sitting between them. Per the germline V gene, CDR1 is SGDLS and CDR2 is YYNGEE. This CDR3 is 14 amino acids long. Here the CDR3 reads CASSAPHNWNEQFF. The CDR3 bases are TGTGCCAGCAGCGCCCCTCATAATTGGAATGAGCAGTTCTTC.